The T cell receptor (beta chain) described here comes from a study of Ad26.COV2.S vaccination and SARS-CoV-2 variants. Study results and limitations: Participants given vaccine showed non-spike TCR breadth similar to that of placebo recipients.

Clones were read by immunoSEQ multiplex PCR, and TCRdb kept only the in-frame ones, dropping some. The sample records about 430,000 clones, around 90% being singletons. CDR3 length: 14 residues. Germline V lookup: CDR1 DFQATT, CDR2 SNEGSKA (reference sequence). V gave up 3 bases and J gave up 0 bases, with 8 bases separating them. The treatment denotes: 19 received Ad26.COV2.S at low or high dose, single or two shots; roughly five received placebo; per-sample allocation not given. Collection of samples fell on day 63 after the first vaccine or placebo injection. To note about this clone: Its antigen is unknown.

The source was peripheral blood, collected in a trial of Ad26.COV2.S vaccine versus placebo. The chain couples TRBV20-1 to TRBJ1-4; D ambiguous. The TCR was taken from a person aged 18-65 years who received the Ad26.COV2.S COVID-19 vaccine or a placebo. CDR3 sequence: CSASTGATNEKLFF. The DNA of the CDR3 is TGCAGTGCTAGTACTGGTGCAACTAATGAAAAACTGTTTTTT.